One and the same sample provided the 10 T cell receptor beta chains below, sequenced in a study of cytomegalovirus exposure and HLA in healthy donors. The PCR had 60 Vbeta and 13 Jbeta primers. The table came from immunoSEQ multiplex PCR; TCRdb's copy has only in-frame clones and leaves some out. The table lists about 120,000 clones, more than 60% of them singletons, with 1.5% in the top ten. The sequencing input was PBMCs. The receptors derive from a young man in good health and CMV-seronegative.

The chain couples TRBV11-2 to TRBJ2-5; TRBD2 agrees at 8 bases. After removal of 1 base from V and 6 bases from J, the junction contained 7 bases not matched to a gene. This CDR3 has 15 amino acids. Per germline, CDR1 SGHAT and CDR2 FQNNGV. In DNA, the CDR3 is TGTGCCAGCAGCTTAGGAACGGGGGGGCATCAGACCCAGTACTTC. It specifies CASSLGTGGHQTQYF.

For this clone: An end of the junction does not agree with germline; a read error may underlie this. The chain links TRBV7-9 to TRBJ1-3, with D perhaps matching TRBD1 (5 bases). Germline assignment: CDR1 SEHNR and CDR2 FQNEAQ (reference sequence). The CDR3 length is 17 residues. The chain's CDR3 is CSSSLDFGHDTGNTIYF. The CDR3 coding sequence is TGTTCCAGCAGCTTAGATTTCGGACACGACACTGGAAACACCATATATTTT.

This chain connects TRBV2 to TRBJ1-3, with unresolved D. Trimming pared 6 bases from V and 0 bases from J, leaving 12 bases between. The germline gives CDR1 SNHLY, CDR2 FYNNEI. The CDR3 length is 15 residues. The chain's CDR3 is CASSPTGISGNTIYF. For the CDR3, the DNA is TGTGCCAGCAGCCCCACTGGTATCTCTGGAAACACCATATATTTT.

This clone was picked up a small number of times. The chain uses TRBV19 and TRBJ1-4, with D uncertain. The germline CDR1 and CDR2 sequences are LNHDA and SQIVND (reference sequence). The CDR3 totals 16 residues. V lost 5 bases and J 5 bases, leaving 18 bases between the germline ends. The CDR3 here is CASSGVIRGTNEKLFF. CDR3 coding DNA: TGTGCCAGTAGTGGCGTGATTCGAGGAACCAATGAAAAACTGTTTTTT.

Only a few counts were recorded for this clone. The J gene is TRBJ1-3, the V gene TRBV19; D is ambiguous. This CDR3 is 15 amino acids long. The ends were cut back, 2 bases at V and 0 bases at J, with 8 bases in the middle. Germline V gene lookup returns CDR1 LNHDA and CDR2 SQIVND (reference sequence). CDR3 protein: CASSIPIGSGNTIYF. CDR3 coding DNA: TGTGCCAGTAGTATACCGATCGGCTCTGGAAACACCATATATTTT.

This sequence joins TRBV9 and TRBJ1-1; D possibly corresponds to TRBD1 (5 bases). This CDR3 is built from 16 residues. Germline values: CDR1 SGDLS, CDR2 YYNGEE. V was shortened by 0 bases and J by 7 bases, with 19 bases between the two germline ends. The DNA for the CDR3 is TGTGCCAGCAGCGTAGAGATGACGAGGGGAGGCAGTGAAGCTTTCTTT. It translates to CASSVEMTRGGSEAFF. The variable domain in full, with the rest retrieved from reference TRBV9 and TRBJ1-1, is DSGVTQTPKHLITATGQRVTLRCSPRSGDLSVYWYQQSLDQGLQFLIQYYNGEERAKGNILERFSAQQFPDLHSELNLSSLELGDSALYFCASSVEMTRGGSEAFFGQGTRLTVV.

This rearrangement joins TRBV5-4 to TRBJ1-6; the D gene is possibly TRBD1 (6 bases). Germline CDR1 SGHNT, CDR2 YYREEE (reference sequence). Deletions cut 3 bases from V and 4 bases from J, with 11 bases between. This CDR3 has 15 amino acids. The CDR3, as DNA: TGTGCCAGCAGCTCGGACAGCGTTTATAATTCACCCCTCCACTTT. Protein: CASSSDSVYNSPLHF.

This clone was seen a handful of times. DNA for the CDR3: TGCGCCAGCAGCTTGGGGGGGGAAACCTCGTCCCAAACCTTC. Translating gives CASSLGGETSSQTF. The chain links TRBV5-1 to TRBJ1-2; tentative D call: TRBD1 (5 bases). This CDR3 has 14 amino acids. The V gene lost 0 bases and the J gene lost 14 bases, with 20 bases spanning the gap. Per the germline V gene, CDR1 is SGHRS and CDR2 is YFSETQ. The variable domain in full, with the rest retrieved from reference TRBV5-1 and TRBJ1-2, is KAGVTQTPRYLIKTRGQQVTLSCSPISGHRSVSWYQQTPGQGLQFLFEYFSETQRNKGNFPGRFSGRQFSNSRSEMNVSTLELGDSALYLCASSLGGETSSQTFGSGTRLTVV.

The chain recombines TRBV9 with TRBJ2-3; TRBD1 might be the D (6 bases). There are 15 residues in the CDR3. Germline V lookup: CDR1 SGDLS, CDR2 YYNGEE. Trimming took 0 bases from V and 6 from J, leaving 14 bases between them. This CDR3 is CASSVGTARGDTQYF. The CDR3 bases are TGTGCCAGCAGCGTAGGGACAGCTAGAGGCGATACGCAGTATTTT. Variable domain in full (rest from reference TRBV9 and TRBJ2-3): DSGVTQTPKHLITATGQRVTLRCSPRSGDLSVYWYQQSLDQGLQFLIQYYNGEERAKGNILERFSAQQFPDLHSELNLSSLELGDSALYFCASSVGTARGDTQYFGPGTRLTVL.

The count of this clone is one. CDR3 loop: CASSPGNTQYF. DNA for the CDR3: TGTGCCAGCAGCCCGGGGAATACGCAGTATTTT. The rearrangement links TRBV9 to TRBJ2-3; TRBD2 might be the D (5 bases). V shed 4 bases and J shed 7 bases, with 7 bases lying between them. This CDR3 spans 11 amino acids. The germline gives CDR1 SGDLS, CDR2 YYNGEE.